What follows describes a single TCR beta chain. Its antigen is unidentified. Naive CD8 cells were CD45RO-negative, positively selected for CCR7, excluding terminally differentiated effector memory CD45RA+ cells. Using immunoSEQ multiplex PCR, the repertoire was profiled, and TCRdb retains in-frame clones only, with some absent. The table lists some 1,900,000 clones, about 94% of them singletons, with more than 0.95% in the top ten. The sample originates from a study of shared clonotypes between healthy human individuals. The study, taken as a whole, reports: Generation probabilities of non-shared clonotypes were lower (relative to those shared by all four donors).

CDR1 is SEHNR and CDR2 is FQNEAQ in the germline V gene (reference sequence). V was trimmed by 1 base and J by 0 bases, leaving 13 bases between them. The CDR3 has 16 amino acids. J is TRBJ2-7 and V is TRBV7-9, with D unresolved. The receptor was isolated from a man aged 18 to 29 in good health. The sample comprised naive CD8+ T cells sorted from blood. Here the CDR3 reads CASSLGFGALSYEQYF. The CDR3, as DNA: TGTGCCAGCAGCTTAGGATTCGGCGCCCTCTCCTACGAGCAGTACTTC.